The 12 T cell receptor beta chains given below trace back to one sample, sequenced in a study of spatial heterogeneity in lung cancer. As to time point: sample taken at primary tumor resection. Sequencing was performed on whole RNA extracted from tumor and nontumor lung tissue, or from frozen PBMC, and the material was left unsorted. TCRdb called the 5' RACE reads again in MiXCR, with one record for every CDR3 protein. The sample contains roughly 1,500 distinct CDR3 sequences, about 43% of which appear only once. This specimen consisted of PBMCs, obtained at surgery. The receptors here all came from a female donor with early-stage non-small cell lung cancer.

This clonotype was seen once. The chain is built from TRBV4-3 and TRBJ2-7; 14 positions match TRBD2. Looked up from germline, CDR1 is LGHNA and CDR2 is YSLEER. V was pared by 4 bases and J by 4 bases, with 6 bases of the junction left unmatched. The CDR3 loop spans 16 amino acids. CDR3: CASSRTGTSGSYEQYF. The CDR3 nucleotides read TGCGCCAGCAGCCGCACCGGGACTAGCGGGAGTTACGAGCAGTACTTC.

The gene calls are TRBV2 and TRBJ1-2, with TRBD1 matching over 7 bases. V dropped 8 bases and J dropped 4; count of bases not matched to a gene: 7. The CDR3 totals 13 residues. CDR1 is SNHLY and CDR2 is FYNNEI in the germline V gene. As DNA, the CDR3 is TGTGCCAGCGGGAGGGGGCTCTTCTATGGCTACACCTTC. Protein product: CASGRGLFYGYTF.

This clonotype has just a few counts. The V and J genes are TRBV28 and TRBJ1-5; 8 nucleotides agree with TRBD1. Germline V gene sequence: CDR1 MDHEN, CDR2 SYDVKM. After removal of 6 bases from V and 7 bases from J, the junction contained 8 bases not matched to a gene. The CDR3 spans 14 residues. The CDR3 DNA reads as TGTGCCAGCAGCCTACGGACAGGGACGCAGCCCCAGCATTTT. This translates into CASSLRTGTQPQHF.

The CDR3 nucleotides read TGTGCCAGCAGCCCCAGGCAACCGAACACTGAAGCTTTCTTT. Amino acids: CASSPRQPNTEAFF. The chain has TRBV11-3 and TRBJ1-1; unclear D gene. The CDR3 has 14 residues. With 5 bases removed from V and 1 base from J, the gap between germline ends came to 11 bases. The V gene's germline CDR1 is SGHNT and CDR2 YENEEA.

Ten or more counts support this clonotype. This chain uses TRBV15 with TRBJ2-5, with 7 bases identical to TRBD2. V lost 2 bases and J lost 4; bases outside the gene matches: 1. Per the germline V gene, CDR1 is LNHNV and CDR2 is YYDKDF (reference sequence). CDR3 length: 13 amino acids. CDR3 in DNA: TGTGCCACCAGCAGAATAGCGGGAGAGACCCAGTACTTC. It encodes CATSRIAGETQYF.

By proportion, this clonotype is large (0.1 to 1%). This rearrangement joins TRBV23-1 to TRBJ1-6; 8 bases agree with TRBD1. TRBV23-1 is filed as an ORF, its function uncertain. Trimming at V came to 2 bases and at J to 8 bases, leaving 5 bases not matched to a gene. The CDR3 sequence is 15 residues long. In DNA form, the CDR3 reads TGCGCCAGCAGTCAACTCCAGGGGGCCCATTCACCCCTCCACTTT. Its protein product is CASSQLQGAHSPLHF.

The chain has TRBV7-2 and TRBJ2-3; perhaps TRBD2 as D (5 bases). The germline CDR1 and CDR2 sequences are SGHTA and FQGNSA. CDR3 length: 14 residues. Trimming stripped 3 bases from V and 7 bases from J, with 14 bases between. In DNA, the CDR3 is TGTGCCAGCAGCTTGGCGCGGGCCCCCAATACGCAGTATTTT. Its protein product is CASSLARAPNTQYF.

The chain employs TRBV6-2 or TRBV6-3 and TRBJ2-1; 7 bases are shared with TRBD1. Germline values: CDR1 MNHEY, CDR2 SVGEGT. The CDR3 is 15 amino acids. Losses at the gene ends were 4 bases for V and 0 bases for J; bases not matched to a gene: 3. The CDR3 is CASSLQGSSYNEQFF. The CDR3 DNA sequence: TGTGCCAGCAGTTTACAGGGGAGCTCCTACAATGAGCAGTTCTTC.

This clonotype was observed a handful of times. This rearrangement joins TRBV7-2 to TRBJ2-3, with D unresolved. V lost 6 bases and J 5 bases, leaving 9 bases between the germline ends. The CDR3 extends over 12 amino acids. Germline V gene sequence: CDR1 SGHTA, CDR2 FQGNSA. As DNA, the CDR3 is TGTGCCAGCAGTTCGGGCGGAGATACGCAGTATTTT. This gives the protein CASSSGGDTQYF.

This chain connects TRBV4-3 to TRBJ2-3, with D uncertain. Germline CDR1 LGHNA, CDR2 YSLEER. Deletions cut 0 bases from V and 1 base from J, with 11 bases between. The CDR3 spans 16 residues. The CDR3 DNA sequence: TGCGCCAGCAGCCAAGATGGGCTGGAAGGCACAGATACGCAGTATTTT. Its translation is CASSQDGLEGTDTQYF.

The chain combines TRBV7-9 with TRBJ2-1; 7 bases line up with TRBD2. Germline lookup yields CDR1 SEHNR and CDR2 FQNEAQ (reference sequence). Germline trimming cut 5 bases from V and 6 bases from J; bases unmatched to any gene: 4. There are 13 residues in the CDR3. The CDR3, as DNA: TGTGCCAGCAGCCGGACTAGTAGCAATGAGCAGTTCTTC. Protein sequence: CASSRTSSNEQFF.

CDR3 sequence: CASSRISGANVLTF. The CDR3 region has the DNA TGTGCCAGTAGTAGGATCTCTGGGGCCAACGTCCTGACTTTC. This chain links TRBV19 with TRBJ2-6; no firm D call. The V gene's germline CDR1 is LNHDA and CDR2 SQIVND (reference sequence). Trimming took 4 bases from V and 0 from J, leaving 4 bases between them. The CDR3 loop spans 14 amino acids.